This TCR beta chain was retrieved from a study of blood T cells in healthy people across ages. Germline CDR1 reads SGHTA; CDR2 reads FQGNSA. Trimming stripped 2 bases from V and 0 bases from J, with 14 bases between. This CDR3 spans 16 amino acids. Combining a sample-barcoded 5' primer with a J-beta primer mix, a second PCR ran for about 7 to 11 cycles. TCRdb called the 5' RACE reads again in MiXCR, with one record for every CDR3 protein. The sample carries approximately 850,000 distinct CDR3 sequences, roughly 60% recorded once. The sequencing input was blood. The receptor was isolated from a man aged 25-40 years in good health. This chain links TRBV7-2 with TRBJ2-7; D remains ambiguous. CDR3 in amino acids: CASSLRLGYDSYEQYF. The DNA of the CDR3 is TGTGCCAGCAGCTTACGTCTAGGGTACGACTCCTACGAGCAGTACTTC.